This T cell receptor beta chain comes out of a study of cytomegalovirus exposure and HLA in healthy donors. Across the whole study: The 90 to 150 validation repertoires used a platform that matched the one used for the approximately 610 first-cohort repertoires, as a later analysis reported. Study findings and constraints: The dataset shows that most TCR sequences were rare, while some public TCRs occurred in many donors. The study flagged around 160 TCR beta chains as cytomegalovirus-associated.

On this clone itself: Its antigen is currently unknown.

This CDR3 contains 12 residues. Germline CDR1 SQVTM, CDR2 ANQGSEA. V lost 6 bases, J lost 9 bases, and 15 bases lay in between. The assay was immunoSEQ multiplex PCR, and TCRdb's table has in-frame clones only and misses some. The table has approximately 180,000 clones, about nine tenths seen once. The rearrangement joins TRBV29-1 to TRBJ2-1; D is ambiguous. Sequenced: PBMCs. The sequence came from a man between 18 and 35 years old in good health and CMV-seropositive. As DNA, the CDR3 is TGCAGCGTCGAACCTGACACGAGTGAGCAGTTCTTC. Amino acid sequence: CSVEPDTSEQFF.